This TCR beta chain was sequenced for a study of T-cell reconstitution after alpha-beta-depleted transplantation in children. Study-level results: Reportedly, roughly two months post-transplant, alpha-beta T cells arose from several hundred expanded graft clones. In some patients, recipient T cells and intrathymic progenitors surviving conditioning explained high day-60 diversity. At one year after transplant, newly produced T cells mostly accounted for T-cell counts and diversity.

Trimming took 3 bases from V and 2 from J, leaving 13 bases between them. The CDR3 sequence is 14 residues long. Per germline, CDR1 DFQATT and CDR2 SNEGSKA (reference sequence). Unique molecular identifiers were used in preparing the TCRbeta library. TCRdb re-derived calls from the PCR reads in MiXCR, one entry per CDR3 protein. The data contain about 420,000 distinct CDR3 sequences, 16% of them singletons. The table lists this clonotype with a few counts. Its antigen is currently unknown. J is TRBJ2-5 and V is TRBV20-1; tentative D call: TRBD2 (6 bases). The material sequenced was PBMCs, mostly from graft donor cells, taken 360 days after TCRalphabeta/CD19-depleted stem cell transplant. This clonotype originated in a boy in the first two years of life who had a stem cell transplant for Wiskott-Aldrich syndrome, so the T cells may come from the graft donor. Here the CDR3 DNA reads TGCAGTGCTAGGACCCCAGGGAGGCAAGAGACCCAGTACTTC. Translation: CSARTPGRQETQYF.